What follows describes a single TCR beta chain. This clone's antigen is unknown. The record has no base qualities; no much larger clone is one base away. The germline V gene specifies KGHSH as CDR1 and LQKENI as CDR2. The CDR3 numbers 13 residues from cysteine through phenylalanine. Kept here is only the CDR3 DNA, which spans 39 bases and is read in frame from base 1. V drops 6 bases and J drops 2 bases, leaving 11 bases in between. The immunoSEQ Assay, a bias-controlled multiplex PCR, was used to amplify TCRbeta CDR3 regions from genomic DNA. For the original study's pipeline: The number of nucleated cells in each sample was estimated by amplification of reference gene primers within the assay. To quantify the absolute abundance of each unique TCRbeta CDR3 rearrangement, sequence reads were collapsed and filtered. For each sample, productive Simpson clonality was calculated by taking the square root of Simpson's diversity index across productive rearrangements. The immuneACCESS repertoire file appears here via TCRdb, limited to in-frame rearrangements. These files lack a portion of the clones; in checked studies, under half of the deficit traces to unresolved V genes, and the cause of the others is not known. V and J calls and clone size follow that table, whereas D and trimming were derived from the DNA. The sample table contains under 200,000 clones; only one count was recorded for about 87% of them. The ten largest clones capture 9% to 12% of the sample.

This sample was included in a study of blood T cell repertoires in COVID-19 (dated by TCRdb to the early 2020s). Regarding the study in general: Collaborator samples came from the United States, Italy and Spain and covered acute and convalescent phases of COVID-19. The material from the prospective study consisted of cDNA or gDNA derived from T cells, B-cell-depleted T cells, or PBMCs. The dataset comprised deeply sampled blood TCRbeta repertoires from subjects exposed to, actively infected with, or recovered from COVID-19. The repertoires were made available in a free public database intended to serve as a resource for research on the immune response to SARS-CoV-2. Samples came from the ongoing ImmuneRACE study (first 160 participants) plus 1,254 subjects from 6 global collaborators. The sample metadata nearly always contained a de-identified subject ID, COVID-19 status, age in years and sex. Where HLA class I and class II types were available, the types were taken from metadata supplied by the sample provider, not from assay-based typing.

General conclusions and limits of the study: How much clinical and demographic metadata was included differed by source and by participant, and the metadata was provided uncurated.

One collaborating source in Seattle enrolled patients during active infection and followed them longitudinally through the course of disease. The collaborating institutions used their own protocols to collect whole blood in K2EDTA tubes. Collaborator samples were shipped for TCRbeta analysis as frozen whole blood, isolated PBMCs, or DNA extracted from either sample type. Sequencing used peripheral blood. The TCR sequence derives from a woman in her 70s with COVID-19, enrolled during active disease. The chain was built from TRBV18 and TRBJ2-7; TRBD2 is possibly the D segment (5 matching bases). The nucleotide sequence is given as TGTGCCAGCTCGCAAGACGGGACCTACGAGCAGTACTTC. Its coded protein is CASSQDGTYEQYF.